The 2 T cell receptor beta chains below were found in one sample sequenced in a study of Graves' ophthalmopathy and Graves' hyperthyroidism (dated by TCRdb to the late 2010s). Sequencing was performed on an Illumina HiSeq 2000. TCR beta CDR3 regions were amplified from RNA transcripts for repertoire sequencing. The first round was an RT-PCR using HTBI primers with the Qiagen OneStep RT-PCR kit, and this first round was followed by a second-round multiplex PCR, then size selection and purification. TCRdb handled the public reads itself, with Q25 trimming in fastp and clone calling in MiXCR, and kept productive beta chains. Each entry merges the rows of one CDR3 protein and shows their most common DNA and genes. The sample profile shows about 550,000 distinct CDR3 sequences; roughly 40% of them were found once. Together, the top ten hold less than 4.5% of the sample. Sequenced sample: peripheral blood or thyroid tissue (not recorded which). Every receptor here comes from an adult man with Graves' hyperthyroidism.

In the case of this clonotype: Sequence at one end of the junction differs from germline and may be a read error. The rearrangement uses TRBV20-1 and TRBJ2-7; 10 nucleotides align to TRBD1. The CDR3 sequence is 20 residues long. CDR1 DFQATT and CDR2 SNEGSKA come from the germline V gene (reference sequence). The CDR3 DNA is TGCAGTGCTAGAGGGTTTGGGGACAGGGGTCCACTCTCCTCCCTCTACGAGCAGTGCTTC. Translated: CSARGFGDRGPLSSLYEQCF.

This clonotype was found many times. Here the CDR3 DNA reads TGTGCCAGCAGCTTGAGGAGGGGGAACACTGAAGCTTTCTTT. The encoded protein is CASSLRRGNTEAFF. The chain joins TRBV7-9 to TRBJ1-1; weak D call: TRBD1 (5 bases). The CDR3 is 14 amino acids. Germline V gene lookup returns CDR1 SEHNR and CDR2 FQNEAQ (reference sequence). Trimming cost V 3 bases and J 1 base, with 9 bases left between them.